The source of this T cell receptor beta chain is a study of cytomegalovirus exposure and HLA in healthy donors (dated by TCRdb to about 2017). Background on the whole study: According to a later analysis, one platform produced both the approximately 110 validation repertoires and the 670 or so repertoires of the first cohort. The aim of the study was to test whether cataloging public T cell receptors could identify signatures of past pathogen exposure. Along with the roughly 710-subject first cohort, a separate validation cohort of over 90 different subjects was used. The study combined high-throughput TCR immunosequencing, statistical association of individual TCRs with disease status, and machine learning to predict cytomegalovirus infection status. What the study reported, not specific to this receptor: A later analysis had no HLA typing for the validation cohort, so co-occurrence there was scored across all 110 or so repertoires. Most TCR sequences were observed very rarely across donors, whereas some public TCRs were present in many individuals. Of the cluster scores, roughly 95% were above 0 in a later analysis, which found that TCRs clustered in the first cohort also tended to co-occur in the 130 or so validation repertoires. The study gave a list of roughly 150 TCR beta chains associated with cytomegalovirus. Three of the identified cytomegalovirus-associated TCR beta chains were confirmed in vitro to be specific for cytomegalovirus antigens. In both the original and validation cohorts, the classifier was reported to diagnose cytomegalovirus status with high specificity and sensitivity. The authors suggested that the approach could potentially be generalized to other disease states and immunological phenotypes.

The CDR3 sequence holds 13 residues, the cysteine and phenylalanine included. Just the 39-base CDR3 DNA is kept, in frame starting at base 1. The CDR1 and CDR2 encoded by the germline V gene are SGHTA and FQGTGA. V loses 5 bases at its end and J loses 2 bases; junction bases beyond the gene matches: 3. The donors belonged to the validation cohort of under 150 subjects, which was separate from the approximately 680-subject first cohort. Receptor amplification or capture employed the immunoSEQ multiplex PCR assay. On the authors' methods: A statistical classification framework was built for diagnosing cytomegalovirus status from the catalog of TCR beta chain sequences. The immuneACCESS repertoire file appears here via TCRdb, limited to in-frame rearrangements. These files lack a portion of the clones; in checked studies, under half of the deficit traces to unresolved V genes, and the cause of the others is not known. V and J calls and clone size are copied from that table; D and trimming were computed from the DNA. A total of roughly 50,000 clones appear in this sample, around 93% of them only once. Over 1.5% of the sample goes to the ten largest clones.

Worth noting for this clone: This receptor's antigen is unknown. Base qualities are missing; no much larger clone stands one base away.

Recombination joined TRBV7-3 with TRBJ2-7, and 7 junction bases match TRBD1. The specimen sequenced was PBMCs. The clonotype was recovered from a woman younger than 35 in good health and CMV-seropositive. The DNA sequence is given as TGTGCCAGCAGCGCCGGGACAGCCTACGAGCAGTACTTC. Translated, it reads CASSAGTAYEQYF.